The 14 T cell receptor beta chains below come from one sample, sequenced in a study of blood T cell repertoires in COVID-19. Clones were read by immunoSEQ multiplex PCR, and TCRdb kept only the in-frame ones, dropping some. The table lists about 5,600 clones, approximately 84% of them singletons. The sequencing sample was made of peripheral blood. These receptor sequences come from a human donor in a cohort sampled during active COVID-19.

This chain connects TRBV3-1 (or the pseudogene TRBV3-2) to TRBJ1-2; the D gene is possibly TRBD1 (5 bases). Germline V gene lookup returns CDR1 LGHDT and CDR2 YNNKEL (reference sequence). V was clipped by 4 bases and J by 7 bases, with 19 bases between them. The CDR3 spans 15 residues. The DNA for the CDR3 is TGTGCCAGCAGCCTCAAAGGCGGCCGGCAGGGTGGCTACACCTTC. It is translated as CASSLKGGRQGGYTF.

The chain employs TRBV6-1 and TRBJ2-1, with 14 bases that match TRBD2. In germline, CDR1 is MNHNS, CDR2 SASEGT. V shed 1 base and J 5 bases; nucleotides not matched to a gene: 1. This CDR3 region has 16 residues. Here the CDR3 reads CASSEGLAGGNNEQFF. DNA for the CDR3: TGTGCCAGCAGTGAAGGACTAGCGGGAGGGAACAATGAGCAGTTCTTC.

The rearrangement joins TRBV5-1 to TRBJ2-3, with 10 positions matching TRBD1. Losses at the gene ends were 0 bases for V and 5 bases for J; bases not matched to a gene: 6. This CDR3 has 16 amino acids. Germline V gene lookup returns CDR1 SGHRS and CDR2 YFSETQ. Here the CDR3 DNA reads TGCGCCAGCAGCTTGGGACAGGGGGCTAGAGGAGATACGCAGTATTTT. As protein: CASSLGQGARGDTQYF.

This clone came up a few times. The V and J genes are TRBV12-3 or TRBV12-4 and TRBJ2-7; D may be TRBD1 (6 bases). This CDR3 is built from 13 residues. Trimming cost V 7 bases and J 2 bases, with 12 bases left between them. This chain's CDR3 is CASKRNRAYEQYF. DNA of the CDR3: TGTGCCAGCAAACGTAACAGGGCCTACGAGCAGTACTTC.

CDR3 coding DNA: TGTGCCAGCAGTTTATTACAGGTTTTCTACAATGAGCAGTTCTTC. Residues: CASSLLQVFYNEQFF. The V call is TRBV27, the J call TRBJ2-1, with D possibly matching TRBD1 (5 bases). Per the germline V gene, CDR1 is MNHEY and CDR2 is SMNVEV (reference sequence). V was shortened by 1 base and J by 3 bases, with 10 bases between the two germline ends. The CDR3 consists of 15 residues.

The gene calls are TRBV10-1 and TRBJ2-7; TRBD2 aligns across 14 bases. CDR1 WNHNN and CDR2 SYGVQD come from the germline V gene (reference sequence). Trimming removed 4 bases from V and 1 base from J; junction bases left unmatched: 18. This CDR3 has 21 residues. CDR3 sequence reads: CASSGDATSGTSGRGSYEQYF. The DNA for the CDR3 is TGCGCCAGCAGTGGGGACGCCACGAGCGGGACTAGCGGGAGAGGGTCCTACGAGCAGTACTTC.

This chain uses TRBV11-2 with TRBJ2-3; 7 bases line up with TRBD2. V shed 2 bases and J 9 bases; nucleotides not matched to a gene: 11. This CDR3 spans 15 amino acids. Per germline, CDR1 SGHAT and CDR2 FQNNGV. This CDR3 is CASSLSGGSGLTQYF. The CDR3 DNA is TGTGCCAGCAGCTTATCGGGCGGTTCGGGACTAACGCAGTATTTT.

This clone was counted a few times. The genes are TRBV3-1 (or the pseudogene TRBV3-2) and TRBJ2-7; D not resolved. Germline V CDR1 and CDR2: LGHDT, YNNKEL (reference sequence). V was cut by 4 bases and J by 4 bases, with 11 bases left in between. CDR3 length equals 13 residues. The CDR3 region is CASSPSQLYEQYF. The CDR3, as DNA: TGTGCCAGCAGCCCCTCACAGCTATACGAGCAGTACTTC.

The chain has TRBV5-6 and TRBJ2-7; the match to TRBD1 covers 10 bases. V gave up 4 bases and J gave up 7 bases; unmatched junction bases: 11. Germline V gives CDR1 SGHDT, CDR2 YYEEEE. This CDR3 has 15 residues. The DNA of the CDR3 is TGTGCCAGCAGCGCTCCCCGGGACAGGGGCCCGGAGCAGTACTTC. Its translation: CASSAPRDRGPEQYF.

The rearrangement uses TRBV24-1 and TRBJ2-2; 7 positions agree with TRBD2. The CDR3 loop spans 16 amino acids. The trim removed 4 bases at V and 2 bases at J, leaving 6 bases unmatched. Germline-derived CDR1 and CDR2 are KGHDR and SFDVKD. The CDR3, as DNA: TGTGCCACCAGTGAACCTAGCGGCCCCAACACCGGGGAGCTGTTTTTT. This codes for CATSEPSGPNTGELFF.

The chain links TRBV28 to TRBJ2-2, with D possibly TRBD1 on 5 matching bases. Trimming removed 6 bases from V and 3 bases from J, with 11 bases in between. The CDR3 has 14 residues. CDR1 is MDHEN and CDR2 is SYDVKM in the germline V gene. The CDR3 DNA reads TGTGCCAGCAGAAAGGGGCCGGACACCGGGGAGCTGTTTTTT. It specifies CASRKGPDTGELFF. Full variable domain (missing parts from reference TRBV28 and TRBJ2-2): DVKVTQSSRYLVKRTGEKVFLECVQDMDHENMFWYRQDPGLGLRLIYFSYDVKMKEKGDIPEGYSVSREKKERFSLILESASTNQTSMYLCASRKGPDTGELFFGEGSRLTVL.

The chain recombines TRBV29-1 with TRBJ2-3; the D gene is possibly TRBD2 (6 bases). Germline CDR1 reads SQVTM; CDR2 reads ANQGSEA. CDR3 size: 12 residues. V was pared by 6 bases and J by 2 bases, with 9 bases between. DNA for the CDR3: TGCAGCGTGGAGGGGCACACAGATACGCAGTATTTT. The encoded protein is CSVEGHTDTQYF.

The chain joins TRBV5-1 to TRBJ1-2, with 8 bases that match TRBD1. Trimming cost V 7 bases and J 6 bases; bases outside gene matches: 8. There are 13 residues in the CDR3. Per the germline V gene, CDR1 is SGHRS and CDR2 is YFSETQ. In DNA, the CDR3 is TGCGCCAGCGGACAGGGCCAACTTAATGGCTACACCTTC. Its translation is CASGQGQLNGYTF.

This sequence joins TRBV30 and TRBJ2-7; 10 positions match TRBD1. In germline, CDR1 is GTSNPN, CDR2 SVGIG (reference sequence). Unmatched junction bases numbered 1, after V lost 4 bases and J lost 7 bases. This CDR3 has 11 amino acids. In DNA form, the CDR3 reads TGTGCCTGGAAGGACAGGGGGGAGCAGTACTTC. Translating gives CAWKDRGEQYF.